This T cell receptor (beta chain) was found in a study of human T cells and chemical hapten exposure. About the study: Sensitization employed 2% DPC on roughly 2 cm by roughly 2 cm of upper inner arm skin. Patch testing was performed with 0.01% DPC on the upper back, with reading at 6 days.

Library preparation tagged each individual cDNA molecule with a unique molecular identifier. TCRdb re-derived calls from the RACE reads in MiXCR, one entry per CDR3 protein. The sample consists of roughly 100,000 distinct CDR3 sequences, 10% to 11% of them appearing once. About this clonotype: The DNA is left out, because the CDR3 cannot be placed on it with certainty; the CDR3 is given as TCRdb lists it.

Specified time point: pre-sensitization, week 0. The treatment was: therapeutic diphenylcyclopropenone sensitization with weekly scalp DPC. Patients had alopecia, were aged 18 to 70, and were not pregnant. This specimen consisted of whole blood, obtained in connection with sensitization to the hapten diphenylcyclopropenone (DPC). This receptor was identified in an older woman with alopecia areata. Some clones in this sample may be carry-over from other donors' samples.

This CDR3 reads CASSPSRRQTPGSCFF. This chain joins TRBV18 and TRBJ2-2. Germline assignment: CDR1 KGHSH and CDR2 LQKENI. The CDR3 comprises 16 residues, both ends counted.